The 9 T cell receptor beta chains in this list originate from one sample, sequenced in a study of patients and donors after allogeneic stem cell transplantation. MiXCR was run by TCRdb on the RT-PCR reads, yielding one entry per CDR3 protein. The sample lists just over 55,000 distinct CDR3 sequences; 10% to 15% were seen once. Input material: blood, either unsorted or a sorted T cell fraction (not recorded which). These receptors all come from a human donor who was either an allogeneic HSCT recipient or a stem cell or donor lymphocyte infusion donor (not recorded which). It is not recorded whose cells these are; they may come from a transplant donor.

The chain carries TRBV6-5 and TRBJ2-2; tentative D call: TRBD1 (5 bases). V lost 5 bases and J lost 0, with 10 bases in between. Germline lookup yields CDR1 MNHEY and CDR2 SVGAGI. The CDR3 contains 15 residues. The CDR3 DNA follows: TGTGCCAGCAGTAGGACACGCTCGAACACCGGGGAGCTGTTTTTT. As protein: CASSRTRSNTGELFF.

J is TRBJ2-1 and V is TRBV6-5; tentatively, D is TRBD2 (6 bases). This CDR3 region has 15 residues. CDR1 and CDR2 from the germline V gene are MNHEY and SVGAGI. The V gene lost 7 bases and the J gene lost 9 bases, with 22 bases spanning the gap. The CDR3 bases are TGTGCCAGCAATCGCCGGGACTTGTCCGTAAGTGAGCAGTTCTTC. Translated, it gives CASNRRDLSVSEQFF.

This clonotype occurred many times. The chain links TRBV11-2 to TRBJ1-5; 9 bases line up with TRBD1. Germline V gene lookup returns CDR1 SGHAT and CDR2 FQNNGV. Unmatched junction bases numbered 9, after V lost 5 bases and J lost 7 bases. The CDR3 runs 15 residues. CDR3 protein: CASSPTGQGPQPQHF. CDR3 DNA: TGTGCCAGCAGCCCGACGGGACAGGGCCCACAGCCCCAGCATTTT.

About this clonotype: A clone one base away is much larger, so this may be a read error. The DNA of the CDR3 is TGTGCCAGCAACGGACGGACAAATAGCAATCAGCCCCAGCATTTT. It translates to CASNGRTNSNQPQHF. V is TRBV6-1 and J is TRBJ1-5, with a weak D call TRBD1 (5 bases). This CDR3 spans 15 amino acids. V lost 7 bases and J lost 0, with 13 bases in between. Germline V gene lookup returns CDR1 MNHNS and CDR2 SASEGT.

The gene calls are TRBV29-1 and TRBJ2-7; D is perhaps TRBD2 (5 bases). The V gene's germline CDR1 is SQVTM and CDR2 ANQGSEA. V lost 4 bases and J lost 3, with 10 bases in between. The CDR3 consists of 12 residues. The CDR3 reads CSVGDAGYEQYF. CDR3 bases: TGCAGCGTTGGAGACGCGGGCTACGAGCAGTACTTC.

This clonotype was seen ten or more times. The J gene is TRBJ1-1, the V gene TRBV3-1, with a weak D call TRBD1 (6 bases). Germline V gene data show CDR1 as LGHDT and CDR2 as YNNKEL (reference sequence). The CDR3 is made up of 12 amino acids. V lost 6 bases, J lost 8 bases, and 13 bases lay in between. CDR3 DNA sequence: TGTGCCAGCAGAGGACAGCGATTCGAAGCTTTCTTT. It encodes CASRGQRFEAFF. Full variable domain (missing parts from reference TRBV3-1 and TRBJ1-1): DTAVSQTPKYLVTQMGNDKSIKCEQNLGHDTMYWYKQDSKKFLKIMFSYNNKELIINETVPNRFSPKSPDKAHLNLHINSLELGDSAVYFCASRGQRFEAFFGQGTRLTVV.

As for this clonotype: Because it lacks the conserved phenylalanine or tryptophan at the end, this CDR3 is likely a read error. The chain couples TRBV29-1 to TRBJ2-1; the match to TRBD1 covers 8 bases. The CDR3 is 14 residues long. Trimming cost V 7 bases and J 4 bases; bases outside gene matches: 9. Germline V gene sequence: CDR1 SQVTM, CDR2 ANQGSEA. CDR3 bases: TGCAGCGGAACCGGGACAGGAATATACAATGAGCAGTTCTCC. Protein product: CSGTGTGIYNEQFS.

This clonotype was detected only a few times. The rearrangement uses TRBV11-2 and TRBJ2-7, with D possibly being TRBD2 (6 bases). V was cut by 0 bases and J by 1 base, with 10 bases left in between. CDR3 length equals 15 residues. Per the germline V gene, CDR1 is SGHAT and CDR2 is FQNNGV. In nucleotides, the CDR3 is TGTGCCAGCAGCTTAGAGGGAGGCAGATCCTACGAGCAGTACTTC. Residues: CASSLEGGRSYEQYF.

The J gene is TRBJ2-1, the V gene TRBV24-1; TRBD2 is a possible D gene (5 bases). The CDR3 is 11 amino acids. Germline V gene lookup returns CDR1 KGHDR and CDR2 SFDVKD. V lost 8 bases and J 8 bases, leaving 9 bases between the germline ends. The CDR3 DNA is TGTGCCACCAACAAGGAGGATGAGCAGTTCTTC. It yields the protein CATNKEDEQFF.